This TCR beta chain was documented in a study of T cells in localized non-small cell lung cancer (dated by TCRdb to between 2020 and 2021). Regarding the study in general: The study examined T cell repertoires in under 300 patients with early-stage NSCLC and compared tumors with uninvolved tumor-adjacent lungs. The cohort comprised 200 to 300 treatment-naïve NSCLC patients with resected, localized lung tumors. Of the NSCLC patients, over 120 were male and approximately 100 were female, and the mean age was about 69 years. The paper as a whole reports these results and caveats: Longer overall survival was associated with higher T cell density in blood, whereas shorter survival was associated with higher clonality in adjacent lung. Because the study design was exploratory, TCR variables were selected using unadjusted p-values without false-discovery rate correction. A median of 57 of the top 100 tumor clones turned up in the paired uninvolved adjacent lung, and some 28 of those clones also ranked among the top 100 of that same adjacent lung. The highest T cell clonality was observed in uninvolved tumor-adjacent lung, where clonality exceeded that of tumor, suggesting that antigenic responses were more focused in uninvolved tumor-adjacent lung. Multi-region tumor sequencing was not performed, so intratumor heterogeneity could not be excluded.

Notes on this clone: It lacks a known antigen. No base qualities exist here, and no much larger clone lies one base off it.

The immunoSEQ Assay was used to sequence TCR beta CDR3 regions from DNA. The source study handled its data this way. T cell density was computed as TCR beta template counts normalized to usable DNA estimated by amplifying housekeeping genes. Richness was estimated with the preseqR package, extrapolating to 400,000 templates for PBMC samples and 120,000 templates for tissue samples. Clonality was defined as one minus Pielou's evenness. Differential abundance testing on productive amino-acid clonotypes, with a minimum total count of 5 and an alpha of 0.1, was used to identify tissue-enriched TCRs. The Jaccard Index and the Morisita Overlap Index were used to measure how much the repertoires overlapped between compartments. TCR beta CDR3s were clustered by GLIPH together with public tetramer-defined viral CDR3s, and at least three viral sequences plus V-gene enrichment were required for viral motifs. In TCRdb, the immuneACCESS table is reduced to in-frame sequences with V and J assigned. These tables do not hold every clone; where another copy was compared, an unresolved V gene accounts for under half, and the others remain unexplained. D and trimming come from the DNA, and the V and J calls and clone size come from that table. The sample table shows roughly 30,000 clones, and roughly 84% are seen once. Approximately 5.3% of the sample goes to the ten largest clones.

At diagnosis, peripheral blood, uninvolved tumor-adjacent lung and tumor were collected and were preserved as a mix of fresh-frozen and FFPE material. For TCR repertoire profiling, blood samples were analyzed as peripheral blood mononuclear cells. The V and J ends are trimmed by 6 bases and 0 bases, leaving 9 bases between them. Reading from cysteine to phenylalanine, the CDR3 counts 14 amino acids. CDR3 DNA only is kept here, 42 bases in frame from base 1. The germline V gene specifies MNHNS as CDR1 and SASEGT as CDR2. The sample consisted of peripheral blood mononuclear cells, taken before any cancer treatment. This clonotype originated in a man aged 40 to 70 with stage III lung adenocarcinoma. In this chain, TRBV6-1 is recombined with TRBJ1-3; no D gene is confidently identified. In nucleotides, the sequence is TGTGCCAGCAGGGCAGGTCACTCTGGAAACACCATATATTTT. Translated, it reads CASRAGHSGNTIYF.